The 18 T cell receptor beta chains presented below share a single source sample, sequenced in a study of CD8+ T cells in alopecia areata. The authors extracted RNA and reverse transcribed it into cDNA as the sequencing template. Produced via immunoSEQ multiplex PCR; TCRdb's table is partial and in-frame only. The sample lists 150,000 to 200,000 clones, 67% occurring once. The specimen comprised CD8+ T cells sorted from blood, sampled at week 0. The source is a human donor with alopecia areata.

This clone was recorded a few times. CDR3 in amino acids: CSAGPLTPYGYTF. The CDR3 DNA is TGCAGCGCTGGACCCCTAACCCCCTATGGCTACACCTTC. J is TRBJ1-2 and V is TRBV29-1; D gene uncertain. V was clipped by 7 bases and J by 4 bases, with 16 bases between them. Germline-derived CDR1 and CDR2 are SQVTM and ANQGSEA. The CDR3 contains 13 residues.

This chain uses TRBV6-6 with TRBJ2-1; 7 positions agree with TRBD2. With 2 bases clipped from V and 5 bases from J, the junction kept 0 bases outside the gene matches. Germline V lookup: CDR1 MNHNY, CDR2 SVGAGI (reference sequence). The CDR3 loop spans 13 amino acids. Here the CDR3 reads CASSYGGDNEQFF. The CDR3 bases are TGTGCCAGCAGTTACGGGGGGGACAATGAGCAGTTCTTC.

CDR3 region: CASTSQGNTEAFF. DNA for the CDR3: TGTGCCAGCACCTCACAGGGGAACACTGAAGCTTTCTTT. The gene calls are TRBV6-5 and TRBJ1-1; TRBD1 is a possible D gene (6 bases). The CDR3 totals 13 residues. Deletions cut 7 bases from V and 1 base from J, with 10 bases between. CDR1 is MNHEY and CDR2 is SVGAGI in the germline V gene.

This clone was found a few times. V is TRBV29-1 and J is TRBJ2-1; D might be TRBD1 (6 bases). The V end was cut by 4 bases, the J end by 3 bases, with 16 bases between. From germline, CDR1 is SQVTM and CDR2 ANQGSEA. The CDR3 has 15 residues. This CDR3 is CSVGDTGTGYNEQFF. In nucleotides, the CDR3 is TGCAGCGTTGGGGACACAGGGACCGGCTACAATGAGCAGTTCTTC.

J is TRBJ2-1 and V is TRBV4-1; possible D gene TRBD2, 6 bases. Deletions cut 1 base from V and 3 bases from J, with 10 bases between. The CDR3 covers 15 residues. Germline CDR1 MGHRA, CDR2 YSYEKL. CDR3 sequence (DNA): TGCGCCAGCAGCCAAGTATCGGGACTCTACAATGAGCAGTTCTTC. Translation gives CASSQVSGLYNEQFF.

The chain employs TRBV13 and TRBJ1-5, with 7 bases identical to TRBD1. V lost 5 bases to trimming and J lost 2 bases; unmatched junction nucleotides: 3. In germline, CDR1 is PRHDT, CDR2 FYEKMQ (reference sequence). This CDR3 region has 14 residues. The DNA of the CDR3 is TGTGCCAGCAGCACTGGACAGGGCAATCAGCCCCAGCATTTT. It codes for CASSTGQGNQPQHF.

This chain's CDR3 is CASSYEPGQYEQYF. The DNA of the CDR3 is TGCGCCAGCAGCTACGAACCCGGGCAGTACGAGCAGTACTTC. This sequence joins TRBV5-1 and TRBJ2-7; D gene unclear. This CDR3 region has 14 residues. Germline-derived CDR1 and CDR2 are SGHRS and YFSETQ. Trimming pared 3 bases from V and 4 bases from J, leaving 14 bases between.

The gene calls are TRBV29-1 and TRBJ2-7, with 7 nucleotides matching TRBD1. The V gene end was trimmed by 2 bases and the J gene end by 6 bases; junction bases not matched to a gene: 10. In germline, CDR1 is SQVTM, CDR2 ANQGSEA. The CDR3 has 14 amino acids. CDR3 loop: CSVETGERALEQYF. In DNA form, the CDR3 reads TGCAGCGTTGAAACAGGGGAACGGGCCCTCGAGCAGTACTTC.

The rearrangement uses TRBV25-1 and TRBJ2-3; 8 nucleotides agree with TRBD1. Trimming at V came to 4 bases and at J to 1 base, leaving 4 bases not matched to a gene. The length of the CDR3 is 15 residues. Germline V lookup: CDR1 MGHDK, CDR2 SYGVNS. CDR3 DNA sequence: TGTGCCAGCAGTGTTGCGGACAGGGGCACAGATACGCAGTATTTT. Translated, it gives CASSVADRGTDTQYF.

V usage is TRBV27 and J usage is TRBJ1-4, with 7 bases matching TRBD1. The CDR3 contains 15 residues. CDR1 and CDR2 (germline): MNHEY, SMNVEV (reference sequence). J was trimmed by 7 bases and V by 5 bases; bases with no gene match: 10. The CDR3 loop reads CASSGSGTDSEKLFF. In nucleotides, the CDR3 is TGTGCCAGCAGTGGGTCCGGGACAGATAGTGAAAAACTGTTTTTT.

This sequence joins TRBV27 and TRBJ2-1; D may be TRBD1 (6 bases). CDR1 is MNHEY, CDR2 SMNVEV, per germline (reference sequence). This CDR3 is built from 14 residues. V lost 1 base to trimming and J lost 8 bases, with 12 bases between them. The CDR3 nucleotides read TGTGCCAGCAGTTTATTCGGGGACACCTATGAGCAGTTCTTC. The encoded protein is CASSLFGDTYEQFF.

This clone was recorded a few times. The chain combines TRBV7-9 with TRBJ2-1, with a weak D call TRBD1 (6 bases). Per the germline V gene, CDR1 is SEHNR and CDR2 is FQNEAQ (reference sequence). V lost 5 bases, J lost 5 bases, and 19 bases lay in between. This CDR3 has 16 residues. CDR3 coding DNA: TGTGCCAGCAGCGCCAGCTCGCCGACAGGTAACAATGAGCAGTTCTTC. Translating it yields CASSASSPTGNNEQFF.

This clone showed up just a few times. V and J are TRBV27 and TRBJ2-1, with 11 bases fitting TRBD1. Per germline, CDR1 MNHEY and CDR2 SMNVEV (reference sequence). Unmatched junction bases numbered 4, after V lost 3 bases and J lost 6 bases. The CDR3 contains 15 residues. CDR3 DNA sequence: TGTGCCAGCAGTTTCCGGGACAGGGGGTTCAATGAGCAGTTCTTC. Translating gives CASSFRDRGFNEQFF.

This chain connects TRBV29-1 to TRBJ2-7; D perhaps matches TRBD1 (5 bases). This CDR3 has 10 residues. V shed 7 bases and J shed 5 bases, with 9 bases lying between them. CDR1 and CDR2 from the germline V gene are SQVTM and ANQGSEA. The CDR3 spells CSAIGDEQYF. The CDR3 DNA follows: TGCAGCGCCATAGGGGACGAGCAGTACTTC.

This clone has a handful of counts. The chain uses TRBV27 and TRBJ2-4, with 7 bases fitting TRBD1. The CDR3 sequence is 13 residues long. Trimming removed 5 bases from V and 9 bases from J; junction bases left unmatched: 7. The germline V gene encodes CDR1 MNHEY and CDR2 SMNVEV (reference sequence). The CDR3 nucleotides read TGTGCCAGCAGTCCGGGACAGCAGGGCATTCAGTACTTC. Protein sequence: CASSPGQQGIQYF.

This clone was counted a few times. This sample includes further DNA sequences coding for the same CDR3. The chain links TRBV13 to TRBJ2-3; the D is unclear. CDR1 and CDR2 from the germline V gene are PRHDT and FYEKMQ (reference sequence). Trimming cost V 1 base and J 2 bases, with 1 base left between them. The CDR3 has 12 residues. The CDR3 spells CASSLVTDTQYF. In DNA form, the CDR3 reads TGTGCCAGCAGCTTAGTCACAGATACGCAGTATTTT.

V gene TRBV2 combines with J gene TRBJ2-7; D perhaps matches TRBD2 (5 bases). Germline CDR1 and CDR2: SNHLY and FYNNEI. The CDR3 totals 11 residues. Deletions cut 6 bases from V and 11 bases from J, with 14 bases between. The CDR3 spells CASSAVPGKYF. The CDR3 DNA reads as TGTGCCAGCAGCGCCGTCCCCGGGAAGTACTTC.

The chain couples TRBV7-9 to TRBJ2-3; 9 bases are a match to TRBD2. CDR1 SEHNR and CDR2 FQNEAQ come from the germline V gene (reference sequence). Germline trimming cut 2 bases from V and 0 bases from J; bases unmatched to any gene: 9. The length of the CDR3 is 18 residues. The CDR3: CASSLPMRGGSSTDTQYF. The CDR3 DNA reads TGTGCCAGCAGCTTACCGATGCGGGGGGGATCTAGCACAGATACGCAGTATTTT. The variable domain in full, with the rest retrieved from reference TRBV7-9 and TRBJ2-3, is DTGVSQNPRHKITKRGQNVTFRCDPISEHNRLYWYRQTLGQGPEFLTYFQNEAQLEKSRLLSDRFSAERPKGSFSTLEIQRTEQGDSAMYLCASSLPMRGGSSTDTQYFGPGTRLTVL.